Given below is one T cell receptor beta chain in context. What it recognizes is unknown. The germline gives CDR1 SQVTM, CDR2 ANQGSEA. The CDR3 covers 12 residues. Between the trimmed V and J ends, which lost 8 bases and 5 bases, there was a span of 15 bases. For the diagnoses, clinical symptoms, serum thyroxine and TRAb, thyroid ultrasound and orbital computed tomography were used. The source of the sample is a study of T cells in Graves' hyperthyroidism and ophthalmopathy. From RNA transcripts, TCR beta CDR3 regions were amplified. The TCR CDR3 first-round RT-PCR relied on the HTBI primer set. TCRdb re-called the multiplex PCR reads through MiXCR, storing one row per CDR3 protein. The repertoire holds more than 500,000 distinct CDR3 sequences, with 35% to 55% as singletons. Findings of the study overall: Before onset, ophthalmopathy was predicted by the model a median around 6 months earlier.

Specimen: peripheral blood or thyroid tissue (not recorded which). The J gene is TRBJ1-2, the V gene TRBV29-1, with a possible D match to TRBD1 (6 bases). The clonotype originates from an adult woman with Graves' disease, either hyperthyroidism or ophthalmopathy (not recorded which). CDR3 amino acids: CSLGGAGYGYTF. Here the CDR3 DNA reads TGCAGCCTTGGGGGCGCGGGATATGGCTACACCTTC.